Listed here are 32 T cell receptor beta chains from one sample, sequenced in a study of post-analysis software for immune sequencing data. These receptors have no known antigen. The authors incorporated unique molecular identifiers into the TCR beta cDNA libraries. MiXCR, run by TCRdb on the PCR reads, gives a single entry per CDR3 protein. Altogether 650,000 to 850,000 distinct CDR3 sequences are present, approximately 57% being singletons, with the ten largest covering roughly 4.4%. Study-wide results and caveats: Four or five TRBV segments were more frequent in patients than controls; TRBV5-6, TRBV5-1 and TRBV20-1 belonged to this group.

The sequencing input was blood. The origin of the receptors is a girl between 5 and 17 years old with multiple sclerosis.

This chain links TRBV5-1 with TRBJ1-2; no reliable D call. The CDR3 has 17 amino acids. V lost 4 bases and J lost 2, with 21 bases in between. Germline assignment: CDR1 SGHRS and CDR2 YFSETQ. The CDR3 loop reads CASSPALRITPNYGYTF. For the CDR3, the DNA is TGCGCCAGCAGCCCCGCATTACGGATCACTCCCAACTATGGCTACACCTTC.

The chain joins TRBV29-1 to TRBJ2-5, with D perhaps being TRBD1 or TRBD2 (5 bases each). The CDR3 covers 12 residues. The germline V and J ends were trimmed by 8 bases and 5 bases, with 15 bases remaining between them. Per the germline V gene, CDR1 is SQVTM and CDR2 is ANQGSEA. CDR3 coding DNA: TGCAGCACTGCCGAAGGGACCGAGACCCAGTACTTC. This gives the protein CSTAEGTETQYF.

This clonotype was detected a few times. This chain uses TRBV5-1 with TRBJ2-7, with D uncertain. CDR3 length: 14 amino acids. Germline V CDR1 and CDR2: SGHRS, YFSETQ. V was cut by 1 base and J by 3 bases, with 11 bases left in between. The CDR3 DNA follows: TGCGCCAGCAGCTTGATCGGCCTCCGCTACGAGCAGTACTTC. Translated: CASSLIGLRYEQYF.

V and J are TRBV20-1 and TRBJ2-7; D is unresolved. The CDR3 is made up of 12 amino acids. Germline values: CDR1 DFQATT, CDR2 SNEGSKA (reference sequence). V was cut by 0 bases and J by 6 bases, with 9 bases left in between. CDR3 sequence reads: CSARDYDVEQYF. The CDR3 DNA reads as TGCAGTGCTAGAGATTACGACGTCGAGCAGTACTTC.

The chain combines TRBV11-2 with TRBJ2-7; 13 bases match TRBD2. V shed 5 bases and J 0 bases; nucleotides not matched to a gene: 22. The germline CDR1 and CDR2 sequences are SGHAT and FQNNGV. This CDR3 has 22 amino acids. The CDR3 DNA sequence: TGTGCCAGCAGCCGGGCTGGTGGGGTCCCGGGACTAGCGGGGTCTAGCTCCTACGAGCAGTACTTC. Translating it yields CASSRAGGVPGLAGSSSYEQYF.

The V call is TRBV7-2, the J call TRBJ2-7; D is possibly TRBD2 (7 bases). V lost 3 bases and J lost 7, with 16 bases in between. In germline, CDR1 is SGHTA, CDR2 FQGNSA. The CDR3 has 14 residues. The CDR3 loop is CASSLGEGVREQYF. The CDR3 DNA is TGTGCCAGCAGCTTGGGGGAGGGGGTAAGGGAGCAGTACTTC.

This clonotype was seen a handful of times. The rearrangement joins TRBV29-1 to TRBJ1-5; TRBD1 might be the D (6 bases). Per germline, CDR1 SQVTM and CDR2 ANQGSEA. The V end lost 4 bases, the J end lost 3 bases, and 7 bases lay between the germline ends. This CDR3 has 12 amino acids. DNA for the CDR3: TGCAGCGTTGGGGACACCAATCAGCCCCAGCATTTT. This codes for CSVGDTNQPQHF.

In its sample, this clonotype was seen once. The chain is built from TRBV11-2 and TRBJ2-7, with 11 bases lining up with TRBD1. CDR3 length: 14 residues. The J segment lost 3 bases and the V segment lost 8 bases, leaving 6 bases of the junction unmatched. Germline V gives CDR1 SGHAT, CDR2 FQNNGV. CDR3 region: CASGGQGAVYEQYF. The CDR3 nucleotides read TGTGCCAGCGGAGGACAGGGGGCCGTCTACGAGCAGTACTTC.

The J gene is TRBJ2-7, the V gene TRBV5-6; 7 positions agree with TRBD1. V lost 3 bases to trimming and J lost 2 bases; unmatched junction nucleotides: 8. The CDR3 loop spans 15 amino acids. Per germline, CDR1 SGHDT and CDR2 YYEEEE. This chain's CDR3 is CASSSPPQGAYEQYF. DNA of the CDR3: TGTGCCAGCAGCTCCCCTCCCCAGGGGGCCTACGAGCAGTACTTC.

CDR3 nucleotides: TGCAGCGTTGAACCGTCAGGGGGCGGATACGAGCAGTACTTC. It yields the protein CSVEPSGGGYEQYF. The chain recombines TRBV29-1 with TRBJ2-7; 8 bases match TRBD1. CDR1 is SQVTM and CDR2 is ANQGSEA in the germline V gene. With 2 bases clipped from V and 4 bases from J, the junction kept 7 bases outside the gene matches. CDR3 length equals 14 residues.

To note about this clonotype: Sequence at one end of the junction differs from germline and may be a read error. The chain has TRBV5-1 and TRBJ1-5; the match to TRBD1 covers 9 bases. In germline, CDR1 is SGHRS, CDR2 YFSETQ. The length of the CDR3 is 15 residues. The CDR3 sequence is CASSLGTGSNQPQHF. The CDR3 DNA reads TGTGCCAGCAGCTTAGGGACAGGGAGCAATCAGCCCCAGCATTTT.

The genes are TRBV7-9 and TRBJ2-7; the match to TRBD2 covers 12 bases. TRBJ2-5 matches the DNA end more closely, so the J call is doubtful. The germline V gene has CDR1 SEHNR and CDR2 FQNEAQ (reference sequence). The CDR3 loop spans 16 amino acids. CDR3 sequence (DNA): TGTGCCAGCAGCTCCCGACTAGCGGGAGTAGAAGAGACCCAGTACTTC. Translation gives CASSSRLAGVEETQYF.

The rearrangement links TRBV29-1 to TRBJ2-1; no clear D gene. V lost 4 bases and J lost 7, with 8 bases in between. Germline values: CDR1 SQVTM, CDR2 ANQGSEA. The CDR3 has 11 amino acids. The CDR3 loop reads CSVGPHNEQFF. The CDR3 DNA sequence: TGCAGCGTTGGACCCCATAATGAGCAGTTCTTC.

The J gene is TRBJ2-7, the V gene TRBV12-3 or TRBV12-4; no clear D gene. This CDR3 spans 15 amino acids. The V and J ends lost 1 base and 5 bases respectively, with 15 bases between them. The CDR3 spells CASSLGEIVRHEQYF. The DNA of the CDR3 is TGTGCCAGCAGTTTAGGAGAAATCGTCCGCCACGAGCAGTACTTC.

This clonotype turned up a few times. Germline is not matched at one junction end, which may reflect a read error. V is TRBV5-1 and J is TRBJ1-1; tentatively, D is TRBD1 (6 bases). This CDR3 region has 12 residues. Germline V lookup: CDR1 SGHRS, CDR2 YFSETQ. The CDR3 loop reads CASSLEGGEAFF. For the CDR3, the DNA is TGTGCCAGCAGTTTAGAGGGGGGTGAAGCTTTCTTT.

This clonotype has just a few counts. V usage is TRBV27 and J usage is TRBJ2-7; tentative D call: TRBD2 (5 bases). The V gene's germline CDR1 is MNHEY and CDR2 SMNVEV (reference sequence). V was clipped by 5 bases and J by 3 bases, with 11 bases between them. The CDR3 is 13 amino acids. The CDR3 loop is CASSVYRGYEQYF. The CDR3 DNA is TGTGCCAGCAGTGTGTATCGGGGCTACGAGCAGTACTTC.

The gene calls are TRBV5-1 and TRBJ1-1; the D is unclear. Germline CDR1 and CDR2: SGHRS and YFSETQ. This CDR3 contains 14 residues. The V gene lost 6 bases and the J gene lost 2 bases, with 14 bases spanning the gap. For the CDR3, the DNA is TGCGCCAGCAACGTCGAACAGATCAACACTGAAGCTTTCTTT. Residues: CASNVEQINTEAFF.

This chain joins TRBV5-1 and TRBJ1-1; TRBD1 matches at 8 bases. There are 17 residues in the CDR3. The V gene's germline CDR1 is SGHRS and CDR2 YFSETQ. V shed 2 bases and J 5 bases; nucleotides not matched to a gene: 14. CDR3 sequence reads: CASSFRQGPLLGTEAFF. In DNA form, the CDR3 reads TGCGCCAGCAGCTTTCGACAGGGGCCACTTTTGGGGACTGAAGCTTTCTTT.

V and J are TRBV28 and TRBJ2-4; D remains ambiguous. There are 14 residues in the CDR3. The ends were cut back, 7 bases at V and 0 bases at J, with 10 bases in the middle. Per the germline V gene, CDR1 is MDHEN and CDR2 is SYDVKM. CDR3 DNA: TGTGCCAGCACCCTTTGGGGAGCCAAAAACATTCAGTACTTC. It specifies CASTLWGAKNIQYF.

The V gene is TRBV5-1, the J gene TRBJ2-1; 9 bases agree with TRBD1. V lost 2 bases to trimming and J lost 3 bases; unmatched junction nucleotides: 6. Per the germline V gene, CDR1 is SGHRS and CDR2 is YFSETQ. This CDR3 region has 16 residues. The CDR3: CASSFKPGQGYNEQFF. CDR3 nucleotide sequence: TGCGCCAGCAGCTTTAAACCGGGACAGGGCTACAATGAGCAGTTCTTC.

The table lists this clonotype with a few counts. This chain uses TRBV5-1 with TRBJ2-7; D not resolved. Germline V lookup: CDR1 SGHRS, CDR2 YFSETQ. V lost 4 bases to trimming and J lost 1 base, with 12 bases between them. The CDR3 covers 14 residues. CDR3 sequence: CASSPQAPSYEQYF. In DNA form, the CDR3 reads TGCGCCAGCAGCCCCCAAGCGCCTTCCTACGAGCAGTACTTC.

This clonotype has only a few counts. V and J are TRBV6-5 and TRBJ2-7, with 9 bases identical to TRBD1. Germline values: CDR1 MNHEY, CDR2 SVGAGI. The CDR3 sequence is 19 residues long. With V trimmed by 0 bases and J by 3 bases, 15 bases remained unmatched. Written as DNA, the CDR3 is TGTGCCAGCAGTTACTCGATAGCCCAAGAGGACAGGGGACTCTACGAGCAGTACTTC. Its protein product is CASSYSIAQEDRGLYEQYF.

This clonotype was observed once. V usage is TRBV20-1 and J usage is TRBJ2-7; TRBD2 is a possible D gene (5 bases). With 1 base removed from V and 10 bases from J, the gap between germline ends came to 23 bases. The CDR3 covers 15 residues. Germline CDR1 and CDR2: DFQATT and SNEGSKA (reference sequence). The CDR3 DNA reads TGCAGTGCTAGAGCGACGAGCGGAAGGGTTCAGGCCCAGTACTTC. Translated, it gives CSARATSGRVQAQYF.

J is TRBJ2-1 and V is TRBV14, with 10 bases that match TRBD2. Germline loops: CDR1 SGHDN, CDR2 FVKESK. The CDR3 is 16 residues long. J gave up 8 bases and V 4 bases, and 11 bases lay outside the gene matches. CDR3 nucleotide sequence: TGTGCCAGCAGCCCTTGGACAGAGCTAGCGGGGGATGAGCAGTTCTTC. Amino acids: CASSPWTELAGDEQFF.

This clonotype was recorded a few times. The chain combines TRBV20-1 with TRBJ1-5, with 10 bases identical to TRBD1. The CDR3 runs to 14 residues. Losses at the gene ends were 1 base for V and 6 bases for J; bases not matched to a gene: 3. Per germline, CDR1 DFQATT and CDR2 SNEGSKA (reference sequence). The CDR3 here is CSARGTGGIQPQHF. The CDR3 bases are TGCAGTGCTAGAGGGACAGGGGGAATTCAGCCCCAGCATTTT.

The CDR3 DNA reads TGTGCCAGTAGTATCGGGGGCCCCGGGGCCAACGTCCTGACTTTC. Protein: CASSIGGPGANVLTF. The chain combines TRBV19 with TRBJ2-6; D assignment may be TRBD1 or TRBD2 (6 bases each). The V gene lost 3 bases and the J gene lost 4 bases, with 10 bases spanning the gap. This CDR3 region has 15 residues. Germline V gene lookup returns CDR1 LNHDA and CDR2 SQIVND (reference sequence).

The chain uses TRBV20-1 and TRBJ2-6; D unclear. The germline V and J ends were trimmed by 1 base and 0 bases, with 4 bases remaining between them. Looked up from germline, CDR1 is DFQATT and CDR2 is SNEGSKA (reference sequence). This CDR3 contains 14 residues. In DNA, the CDR3 is TGCAGTGCTAGAGGTCGCTCTGGGGCCAACGTCCTGACTTTC. Amino acid sequence: CSARGRSGANVLTF.

The chain carries TRBV5-1 and TRBJ2-7; 11 bases line up with TRBD2. Germline assignment: CDR1 SGHRS and CDR2 YFSETQ. V shed 3 bases, J shed 6 bases, and the junction held 8 bases outside the gene matches. The CDR3 covers 15 residues. The CDR3 sequence: CASSWGLAVNPEQYF. CDR3 coding DNA: TGCGCCAGCAGCTGGGGACTAGCGGTCAACCCCGAGCAGTACTTC.

The rearrangement links TRBV9 to TRBJ2-7; 11 bases are a match to TRBD2. The CDR3 runs 18 residues. V was clipped by 3 bases and J by 0 bases; unmatched bases: 11. The germline V gene has CDR1 SGDLS and CDR2 YYNGEE. The CDR3 bases are TGTGCCAGCAGCGCGGGATCGGGACTAGCGGCTTTCTCCTACGAGCAGTACTTC. Its protein is CASSAGSGLAAFSYEQYF. Full variable domain (outside the CDR3, taken from reference TRBV9 and TRBJ2-7): DSGVTQTPKHLITATGQRVTLRCSPRSGDLSVYWYQQSLDQGLQFLIQYYNGEERAKGNILERFSAQQFPDLHSELNLSSLELGDSALYFCASSAGSGLAAFSYEQYFGPGTRLTVT.

V and J are TRBV12-3 or TRBV12-4 and TRBJ2-7; 8 nucleotides line up with TRBD1. This CDR3 spans 15 amino acids. V lost 5 bases and J lost 8; bases outside the gene matches: 14. In DNA form, the CDR3 reads TGTGCCAGCAGTATAACCAACGGACAGGGTGGGAAGCAGTACTTC. Protein sequence: CASSITNGQGGKQYF.

The V call is TRBV20-1, the J call TRBJ2-5; D perhaps matches TRBD1 (5 bases). The J call may be mistaken, given a closer DNA end match to TRBJ2-7. The CDR3 loop spans 12 amino acids. Germline CDR1 is DFQATT and CDR2 is SNEGSKA (reference sequence). This CDR3 is CSARDWTYEQYF. In DNA form, the CDR3 reads TGCAGTGCTAGAGATTGGACATACGAGCAGTACTTC.

This clonotype came up a few times. The rearrangement links TRBV5-1 to TRBJ2-1; D ambiguous. Germline loops: CDR1 SGHRS, CDR2 YFSETQ. The CDR3 is 13 amino acids. V was shortened by 2 bases and J by 7 bases, with 10 bases between the two germline ends. CDR3 in amino acids: CASSFGRPNEQFF. The CDR3 region has the DNA TGCGCCAGCAGCTTCGGCAGACCGAATGAGCAGTTCTTC.